The clone carrying this T cell receptor (beta chain) was counted at least ten times. The antigen remains undetermined. V gave up 1 base and J gave up 7 bases, with 4 bases separating them. CDR3 size: 12 residues. The germline CDR1 and CDR2 sequences are SGHTA and FQGNSA. The data derive from a study of T cells after yellow fever vaccination. Overall study results and limits: By day 5 rather than day 15, the secondary response had peaked, though it was weaker.

The 5'RACE template-switching step produced TCR cDNA and added a universal primer site and UMIs. TCRdb independently ran MiXCR on the 5' RACE reads; one entry per CDR3 protein. The table shows some 390,000 distinct CDR3 sequences, with roughly 6.1% occurring only once. This specimen consisted of PBMCs, obtained 5 days after the yellow fever booster vaccination. The receptor was derived from a man aged 25 to 40 who received the YFV17D yellow fever vaccine. V is TRBV7-2 and J is TRBJ2-2; D unclear. For the CDR3, the DNA is TGTGCCAGCAGCTTAGGGGTCGGGGAGCTGTTTTTT. It is translated as CASSLGVGELFF.